What follows are 5 T cell receptor beta chains derived from one specimen sequenced in a study of blood T cell repertoires in COVID-19. Assay used: immunoSEQ multiplex PCR; TCRdb lists only in-frame clones, some missing. The sample holds hundreds of thousands of clones, around 88% seen once. The specimen sequenced was PBMCs or T cells enriched from blood (not recorded which). These receptors were collected from a woman between 40 and 55 years old with acute COVID-19.

DNA for the CDR3: TGTGCCAGCAGCCTCGACAGGGGTCGCAATCAGCCCCAGCATTTT. Its translation is CASSLDRGRNQPQHF. The chain employs TRBV7-8 and TRBJ1-5; 8 bases align to TRBD1. The V gene end was trimmed by 5 bases and the J gene end by 2 bases; junction bases not matched to a gene: 5. Germline assignment: CDR1 SGHVS and CDR2 FQNEAQ. The CDR3 contains 15 residues.

The V gene is TRBV28, the J gene TRBJ2-7, with D possibly matching TRBD2 (5 bases). The CDR3 is 15 residues long. CDR1 and CDR2 from the germline V gene are MDHEN and SYDVKM. The V and J ends lost 5 bases and 2 bases respectively, with 16 bases between them. CDR3: CASSLLGRAPYEQYF. In nucleotides, the CDR3 is TGTGCCAGCAGTCTCCTCGGGCGGGCCCCCTACGAGCAGTACTTC. Variable domain in full (rest from reference TRBV28 and TRBJ2-7): DVKVTQSSRYLVKRTGEKVFLECVQDMDHENMFWYRQDPGLGLRLIYFSYDVKMKEKGDIPEGYSVSREKKERFSLILESASTNQTSMYLCASSLLGRAPYEQYFGPGTRLTVT.

This chain connects TRBV6-2 or TRBV6-3 to TRBJ2-3; 8 bases agree with TRBD1. Germline loops: CDR1 MNHEY, CDR2 SVGEGT. The CDR3 runs to 20 residues. The V and J ends lost 0 bases and 2 bases, in that order; junction bases with no gene match: 16. In DNA, the CDR3 is TGTGCCAGCAGTTACTCGGTACAGGGGGGTGAAATGGCCCTCACAGATACGCAGTATTTT. Its protein is CASSYSVQGGEMALTDTQYF.

This chain links TRBV19 with TRBJ2-7, with D possibly matching TRBD2 (6 bases). The V end lost 5 bases, the J end lost 4 bases, and 15 bases lay between the germline ends. CDR1 LNHDA and CDR2 SQIVND come from the germline V gene (reference sequence). The CDR3 totals 14 residues. The CDR3 spells CASSPRGKTYEQYF. The CDR3 nucleotides read TGTGCCAGTAGTCCCCGGGGGAAGACTTACGAGCAGTACTTC.

This chain uses TRBV5-8 with TRBJ1-2; a possible D gene is TRBD1 (5 bases). The V and J ends lost 0 bases and 5 bases respectively, with 14 bases between them. Germline-derived CDR1 and CDR2 are SGHTS and YDEGEE. The CDR3 sequence is 15 residues long. CDR3 loop: CASSLAPRQNYGYTF. CDR3 DNA: TGTGCCAGCAGCTTGGCCCCGCGACAGAATTATGGCTACACCTTC.